Sequencing of this T cell receptor beta chain was carried out in a study of blood T cells in healthy people across ages. Study background: Template-switching capture recovered about one barcoded beta molecule per two T cells.

Broader study findings: Naive T cell percentage showed a strong correlation with TCR beta diversity.

The germline CDR1 and CDR2 sequences are SGHAT and FQNNGV. The CDR3 has 14 residues. This clonotype was counted only a few times. What it recognizes is unknown. PCR was performed a second time for roughly 7 to 11 cycles using a sample-barcoded 5' primer and a J-beta primer mix. Every single cDNA molecule received a tag from a template-switch adaptor with 12 random nucleotides. MiXCR was run by TCRdb on the 5' RACE reads, yielding one entry per CDR3 protein. The table has 550,000 to 700,000 distinct CDR3 sequences, approximately 30% seen once. J is TRBJ2-5 and V is TRBV11-2; D not resolved. Gene TRBJ2-1 matches the end of the DNA better, so the J call may be wrong. The receptor comes from a woman aged 70 to 79 in good health. Sequencing was done on a sample of blood. CDR3 residues: CASSLGTTYNEQFF. CDR3 bases: TGTGCCAGCAGCTTAGGGACCACGTACAATGAGCAGTTCTTC.